The rows below give T cell receptor beta chains drawn from one sample of a study of cytomegalovirus exposure and HLA in healthy donors. Using immunoSEQ multiplex PCR, the repertoire was profiled, and TCRdb retains in-frame clones only, with some absent. This repertoire shows fewer than 200,000 clones, approximately 81% found once; its top ten account for about 15%. Sequenced: PBMCs. These receptors were taken from a man aged 18-30 years in good health and CMV-seropositive. Each CDR3 is given with its conserved first and last residue. The D gene is left open where the match is weak. The size field is filled for only some rows; it gives once, few, many or a size class.

J gene	clone size	D gene	V gene	CDR3 DNA	CDR3 protein
TRBJ1-5	NA	NA	TRBV29-1	TGCAGCGTTTTATTGACAGATAGCAATCAGCCCCAGCATTTT	CSVLLTDSNQPQHF
TRBJ2-1	NA	NA	TRBV28	TGTGCCAGCAGTTTCCGTGACAGCGACAATGAGCAGTTCTTC	CASSFRDSDNEQFF
TRBJ2-3	NA	TRBD1	TRBV5-6	TGTGCCAGCAGGACAGGGGGCGGTGCAGATACGCAGTATTTT	CASRTGGGADTQYF
TRBJ2-7	NA	TRBD1	TRBV29-1	TGCAGCGTTGAGGTCAGGGGGCCCACCTACGAGCAGTACTTC	CSVEVRGPTYEQYF
TRBJ2-7	few	NA	TRBV6-1	TGTGCCAGCAGTGAACTGCCAGGGGTTTACGAGCAGTACTTC	CASSELPGVYEQYF
TRBJ1-2	NA	TRBD1	TRBV2	TGTGCCAGCAGTTCGACAGGGCTGAATGGCTATACCTTC	CASSSTGLNGYTF
TRBJ1-4	NA	NA	TRBV28	TGTGCCAGCCGGTACAGGGTCGGGGAAAAACTGTTTTTT	CASRYRVGEKLFF
TRBJ2-1	NA	NA	TRBV2	TGTGCCAGCATGGGTCTTACGGGAAACTACAATGAGCAGTTCTTC	CASMGLTGNYNEQFF
TRBJ1-2	NA	NA	TRBV14	TGTGCCAGCAGCCTGGGAGAATGGGGCTACACCTTC	CASSLGEWGYTF
TRBJ1-5	NA	NA	TRBV15	TGTGCCACCAGCACGACTCTAAAAAATCAGCCCCAGCATTTT	CATSTTLKNQPQHF
TRBJ2-3	NA	TRBD2	TRBV9	TGTGCCAGCAGCGTAGGGTCTAGCGGGGATATCAGGGAAGATACGCAGTATTTT	CASSVGSSGDIREDTQYF
TRBJ1-2	NA	TRBD1	TRBV7-9	TGTGCCAGCAGTCATACAGGGGACCCCTATGGCTACACCTTC	CASSHTGDPYGYTF
TRBJ2-3	NA	TRBD2	TRBV4-1	TGCGCCAGCAGTTTAGCGGGAGGGGGAGATACGCAGTATTTT	CASSLAGGGDTQYF
TRBJ2-7	NA	NA	TRBV5-1	TGCGCCAGCAGCTTGGGCTCGGGCTACGAGCAGTACTTC	CASSLGSGYEQYF
TRBJ2-4	NA	NA	TRBV19	TGTGCCAGCCAAGGAGGGACGTCGCAGTACTTC	CASQGGTSQYF
TRBJ2-7	NA	NA	TRBV10-3	TGTGCCATCAGCGGCTCCTACGAGCAGTACTTC	CAISGSYEQYF
TRBJ2-7	NA	TRBD1	TRBV11-3	TGTGCCAGCAGTCAGGGGGTCGGGTACGAGCAGTACTTC	CASSQGVGYEQYF
TRBJ2-1	NA	NA	TRBV7-7	TGTGCCAGCAGCGCGGCGGGACGAGGCAATGAGCAGTTCTTC	CASSAAGRGNEQFF
TRBJ2-7	NA	NA	TRBV27	TGTGCCAGCAGTTTTTCGGGAAGCTACGAGCAGTACTTC	CASSFSGSYEQYF
TRBJ2-5	NA	TRBD2	TRBV6-1	TGTGCCAGCAGTGAAGTTGGGGTTCCGGGACTAGCGGGCCTAGAGACCCAGTACTTC	CASSEVGVPGLAGLETQYF
TRBJ2-7	NA	TRBD1	TRBV6-1	TGTGCCAGCAGGAGGGACAGGGGGGCCTACGAGCAGTACTTC	CASRRDRGAYEQYF
TRBJ1-4	NA	NA	TRBV7-2	TGTGCCAGCAGCTTAGACGGTGATGAAAAACTGTTTTTT	CASSLDGDEKLFF
TRBJ1-5	once	NA	TRBV19	TGTGCCAGTAGTTCCCAGACAGGCCATCAGCCCCAGCATTTT	CASSSQTGHQPQHF
TRBJ2-3	NA	NA	TRBV9	TGTGCCAGCAGGGCGGGGGCCTTCGGCACAGATACGCAGTATTTT	CASRAGAFGTDTQYF
TRBJ2-2	NA	TRBD2	TRBV6-1	TGTGCCGGCGCCTCTAGCGGGAGGAGCACCGGGGAGCTGTTTTTT	CAGASSGRSTGELFF
TRBJ1-4	NA	NA	TRBV5-1	TGCGCCAGCAGCTTCAATACGGGGACTAATGAAAAACTGTTTTTT	CASSFNTGTNEKLFF
TRBJ2-7	few	TRBD1	TRBV19	TGTGCCAGTAGTTCGTGGGACAGCCCCTACGAGCAGTACTTC	CASSSWDSPYEQYF
TRBJ1-2	NA	NA	TRBV27	TGTGCCAGCAGTTTACGGGAGGGCGTCTATGGCTACACCTTC	CASSLREGVYGYTF
TRBJ2-3	NA	NA	TRBV7-6	TGTGCCAGCAGCTTAGCGGGGGGAGATACGCAGTATTTT	CASSLAGGDTQYF
TRBJ2-6	NA	NA	TRBV18	TGTGCCAGCTCACCAGCAGGCCCTCCCCTCTCTGGGGCCAACGTCCTGACTTTC	CASSPAGPPLSGANVLTF
TRBJ1-2	NA	TRBD1	TRBV7-9	TGTGCCAGCAGCTTGGGGGACAGGAATCGTTATGGCTACACCTTC	CASSLGDRNRYGYTF
TRBJ2-7	NA	NA	TRBV5-7	TGTGCCAGCAGGTTTGAGCAGGAACCAAGCTCCTACGAGCAGTACTTC	CASRFEQEPSSYEQYF
TRBJ2-7	once	TRBD2	TRBV5-4	TGTGCCAGCAGGTCTGGGACTAGCGGGTCCTACGAGCAGTACTTC	CASRSGTSGSYEQYF
TRBJ1-4	once	NA	TRBV29-1	TGCAGCGTTGGTCGACATGCTGGGCTCAGTGAAAAACTGTTTTTT	CSVGRHAGLSEKLFF
TRBJ1-5	NA	NA	TRBV6-1	TGTGCCAGCAACACAGGTAGCAATCAGCCCCAGCATTTT	CASNTGSNQPQHF
TRBJ1-5	few	TRBD1	TRBV30	TGTGCCTGGAGTGGGGGGACAGGGGGCAATCAGCCCCAGCATTTT	CAWSGGTGGNQPQHF
TRBJ2-1	NA	TRBD2	TRBV27	TGTGCCAGCAGCCCAGGGACTAGCGCCTACAATGAGCAGTTCTTC	CASSPGTSAYNEQFF
TRBJ2-1	NA	TRBD1	TRBV7-9	TGTGCCAGCAGCTCGGGACAGGGTGTCTACAATGAGCAGTTCTTC	CASSSGQGVYNEQFF
TRBJ2-2	NA	NA	TRBV28	TGTGCCAGCAGTTCCCCCGCGCGGCCCGGGGAGCTGTTTTTT	CASSSPARPGELFF
TRBJ2-7	NA	TRBD1	TRBV28	TGTGCCAGCAGTCCCCAGGCAGGGGGAACCTACGAGCAGTACTTC	CASSPQAGGTYEQYF